The rows below give T cell receptor beta chains drawn from one sample of a study of blood T cell repertoires in COVID-19. Sequencing used immunoSEQ multiplex PCR; TCRdb keeps in-frame clones, though not all of them. The sample includes 100,000 to 150,000 clones, 82% of them seen just once. The sequenced material came from peripheral blood. The receptor source for this set is a human donor in a cohort sampled during active COVID-19. Both conserved end residues are trimmed from each CDR3. Clone size is not always given. Where it is, it says once, few, many or a class for expanded clones.

-,TRBV7-2,TRBJ1-2,ASSYGTGGNYGYT
-,TRBV5-1,TRBJ2-5,ASSLDRQETQY
once,TRBV14,TRBJ2-7,ASSLSGGYEQY
once,TRBV18,TRBJ2-1,ASSPPGGGAHNEQF
-,TRBV6-5,TRBJ1-6,ASGFDNSPLH
-,TRBV7-2,TRBJ1-4,ASSFTGVAEKLF
-,TRBV24-1,TRBJ2-5,ATSESGTGKETQY
-,TRBV5-1,TRBJ2-3,ASSLLRDTDTQY
-,TRBV7-9,TRBJ2-7,ASSGGHSLRSYEQY
-,TRBV14,TRBJ2-1,ASSPASSYNEQF
-,TRBV7-2,TRBJ1-2,ASSLGQGIYGYT
-,TRBV7-9,TRBJ1-1,ASSLVQGVSGEAF
-,TRBV7-9,TRBJ1-3,ATGQDFSGNTIY
-,TRBV6-4,TRBJ1-1,ASSEFDSGPEAF
-,TRBV2,TRBJ2-1,ASYRTTSRNEQF
-,TRBV12-3/TRBV12-4,TRBJ1-1,ASRVRANTEAF
-,TRBV15,TRBJ2-1,ATSGLAGRSSYNEQF
-,TRBV7-2,TRBJ2-1,ASSLARQGASSEQF
-,TRBV7-8,TRBJ2-3,ASSPRTSGASTDTQY
-,TRBV7-8,TRBJ1-2,ASSPPGQNRGMGYT
-,TRBV6-5,TRBJ1-5,ASSYAGQGYQPQH
few,TRBV12-3/TRBV12-4,TRBJ2-7,ASSFSTGEQY
-,TRBV10-3,TRBJ1-1,AISESGAENTEAF
-,TRBV19,TRBJ2-1,ASSPGQGAPPYNEQF
-,TRBV9,TRBJ1-2,ASSASWTGYGYT
-,TRBV19,TRBJ1-5,ASKRQDSNQPQH
-,TRBV5-1,TRBJ1-4,ASEPLQVLFDEKLF
-,TRBV2,TRBJ2-1,ASTGNHNEQF
-,TRBV7-2,TRBJ1-1,ASSFLGQGRLKAF
-,TRBV9,TRBJ1-4,ASSVQGQINEKLF
-,TRBV3-1/TRBV3-2,TRBJ2-5,ASSQMPGLAETQY
-,TRBV27,TRBJ1-4,ASSFRGNEKLF
-,TRBV7-2,TRBJ1-1,ASSTGPNTEAF
-,TRBV6-5,TRBJ2-5,ASSYSLAGLQETQY
-,TRBV5-1,TRBJ1-4,ASSLQGADEKLF
-,TRBV11-2,TRBJ2-7,ASTAGGKEQY
-,TRBV2,TRBJ2-5,ASSDWARETQY
-,TRBV5-1,TRBJ2-3,ASSPGLANPSQY
-,TRBV11-2,TRBJ2-7,ASSFGQGPYEQY
-,TRBV2,TRBJ2-2,ASSDPAGELF
once,TRBV5-1,TRBJ2-2,ASSLGSSRSGELF
once,TRBV5-1,TRBJ2-6,ASSLAGVGANVLT
few,TRBV10-3,TRBJ1-1,AISRLGGGSMNTEAF
-,TRBV18,TRBJ2-3,ASSPLGQGVATDTQY
-,TRBV11-2,TRBJ1-1,ASSGYRDSQDEAF
-,TRBV10-1,TRBJ1-1,ASSPGLGNTEAF
-,TRBV28,TRBJ1-5,ASSGRRGSNQPQH
-,TRBV14,TRBJ1-3,ASSQFTGYSGNTIY
once,TRBV9,TRBJ2-5,ASSVGTNAQETQY
few,TRBV19,TRBJ2-3,ASSETGGFTDTQY
-,TRBV6-1,TRBJ2-5,ASSEWIGVQETQY
-,TRBV3-1/TRBV3-2,TRBJ2-2,ASSPIPLAGANTGELF
-,TRBV5-5,TRBJ2-2,ASSVTSGSTGELF
-,TRBV6-5,TRBJ1-1,ASSYLGPPGSTEAF
once,TRBV5-4,TRBJ2-3,ASSLPGQLTDTQY
few,TRBV11-2,TRBJ2-5,ASSSGTSGISTQY